A selection of T cell receptor beta chains follows, all from one sample in a study of T cells in Graves' hyperthyroidism and ophthalmopathy. One entry per CDR3 protein, called by TCRdb with MiXCR from the multiplex PCR reads. The profile shows roughly 720,000 distinct CDR3 sequences, approximately 15% of them singletons. Sequencing was carried out using blood. Receptors originate from a man aged 45-60 years with Graves' hyperthyroidism. Each CDR3 is given with its conserved first and last residue. The D gene is left open where the match is weak. Size tells how often a clone was seen (once, few, many) or the class of an expanded clone, and some rows leave it out.

j_gene,d_gene,v_gene,abundance,CDR3aa,CDR3nt
TRBJ1-5,.,TRBV6-5,many,CASSYSPDQPQHF,TGTGCCAGCAGTTACTCTCCTGATCAGCCCCAGCATTTT
TRBJ2-1,.,TRBV27,many,CASSLSGVGYNEQFF,TGTGCCAGCAGTTTATCTGGGGTTGGATACAATGAGCAGTTCTTC
TRBJ2-3,TRBD1,TRBV3-1,.,CASSQDLGQGVTRTDTQYF,TGTGCCAGCAGCCAAGATTTAGGACAGGGAGTTACTCGCACAGATACGCAGTATTTT
TRBJ2-7,TRBD2,TRBV30,.,CAWSRDGRASEQYF,TGTGCCTGGAGTCGAGATGGGAGGGCCTCCGAGCAGTACTTC
TRBJ2-7,TRBD1,TRBV9,.,CASSVGGQAITYEQYF,TGTGCCAGCAGCGTGGGGGGACAGGCAATCACCTACGAGCAGTACTTC
TRBJ2-1,.,TRBV7-9,many,CASSDRGGEQFF,TGTGCCAGCAGCGACCGAGGGGGTGAGCAGTTCTTC
TRBJ2-7,.,TRBV7-9,.,CASSFRSSNLDEQYF,TGTGCCAGCAGCTTTAGGTCCAGCAATTTAGACGAGCAGTACTTC
TRBJ2-7,.,TRBV15,many,CATSRANEQYF,TGTGCCACCAGCAGAGCCAACGAGCAGTACTTC
TRBJ2-7,TRBD2,TRBV4-3,few,CASSQWTSGSRIEQYF,TGCGCCAGCAGCCAATGGACTAGCGGGAGTCGGATCGAGCAGTACTTC
TRBJ2-3,.,TRBV11-2,many,CASGYGTKADTQYF,TGTGCCAGCGGATACGGGACAAAAGCAGATACGCAGTATTTT
TRBJ1-5,TRBD1,TRBV20-1,.,CSAREGTDNQPQHF,TGCAGTGCTAGAGAAGGGACAGACAATCAGCCCCAGCATTTT
TRBJ1-5,TRBD1,TRBV12-3/TRBV12-4,many,CASTGQGEPQHF,TGTGCCAGCACGGGACAGGGGGAGCCCCAGCATTTT
TRBJ2-3,TRBD1,TRBV11-1,many,CASSRDRHTDTQYF,TGTGCCAGCAGCAGGGACAGACACACAGATACGCAGTATTTT
TRBJ1-1,.,TRBV3-1,few,CASSNQQTEAFF,TGTGCCAGCAGCAATCAGCAGACTGAAGCTTTCTTT
TRBJ2-5,TRBD1,TRBV6-5,.,CASSYYRGQETQYF,TGTGCCAGCAGTTACTACAGGGGCCAAGAGACCCAGTACTTC
TRBJ1-6,.,TRBV2,few,CASSEGPTYNSPLHF,TGTGCCAGCAGTGAGGGTCCGACATATAATTCACCCCTCCACTTT
TRBJ2-7,.,TRBV6-5,many,CASSYVLGSTYEQYF,TGTGCCAGCAGTTACGTCCTGGGGAGCACCTACGAGCAGTACTTC
TRBJ1-2,TRBD1,TRBV28,.,CASRPGGAGYGYTF,TGTGCCAGCAGACCAGGGGGCGCCGGCTATGGCTACACCTTC
TRBJ1-5,.,TRBV28,many,CASSLYWSDNQPQHF,TGTGCCAGCAGTTTATACTGGTCAGACAATCAGCCCCAGCATTTT
TRBJ1-5,.,TRBV27,many,CASKEKPPSPSSNQPQHF,TGTGCCAGCAAAGAGAAGCCCCCGAGCCCCTCTAGCAATCAGCCCCAGCATTTT
TRBJ1-5,.,TRBV6-2/TRBV6-3,few,CASSLRVSNQPQHF,TGTGCCAGCAGTTTAAGGGTGAGCAATCAGCCCCAGCATTTT
TRBJ1-4,.,TRBV19,.,CASTTIATNEKLFF,TGTGCCAGTACCACGATTGCAACTAATGAAAAACTGTTTTTT
TRBJ1-5,.,TRBV6-1,.,CASSERTARSNQPQHF,TGTGCCAGCAGTGAAAGGACTGCTCGGAGCAATCAGCCCCAGCATTTT
TRBJ2-3,TRBD1,TRBV7-9,.,CASKSTGESTDTQYF,TGTGCCAGCAAATCAACAGGGGAAAGCACAGATACGCAGTATTTT
TRBJ2-7,TRBD2,TRBV11-2,many,CASSPTSGRIYEQYF,TGTGCCAGCAGCCCGACTAGCGGGAGAATCTACGAGCAGTACTTC
TRBJ2-7,TRBD2,TRBV3-1,many,CASSLYGTSGELYEQYF,TGTGCCAGCAGCCTCTACGGGACTAGCGGGGAGCTCTACGAGCAGTACTTC
TRBJ1-2,TRBD1,TRBV19,few,CASRLPGQASGYGYTF,TGTGCCAGTAGACTGCCGGGACAGGCCTCTGGATATGGCTACACCTTC
TRBJ2-1,.,TRBV28,.,CASKLQGLSYNEQFF,TGTGCCAGCAAATTACAGGGTCTCTCCTACAATGAGCAGTTCTTC
TRBJ2-1,.,TRBV7-9,few,CASSLGGLNSWQFF,TGTGCCAGCAGCTTAGGAGGACTTAACTCTTGGCAGTTCTTC